The entry that follows covers one T cell receptor beta chain sequence. The antigen it binds to is not known. No quality values exist for individual bases; no much larger clone is one base distant. The receptor library was made with the immunoSEQ multiplex PCR assay. In most patients, genomic DNA was isolated using the Qiagen DNeasy Blood and Tissue Kit and sent frozen to Adaptive Biotechnologies for TCR sequencing. For most patients, genomic DNA was subjected to high-throughput TCR-beta CDR3 sequencing by Adaptive Biotechnologies. Under the source paper's analysis protocol: TCR sequencing data were retrieved from Adaptive's ImmunoSEQ software for around 18 patients, whereas a few other patients were processed with MiXCR and VDJtools. To correct CD4 versus CD8 sorting errors, sequences present in both subsets at a frequency ratio below 5:1 were removed. CDR3 nucleotide sequences shared between donor and recipient were removed because their origin could not be assigned. At least 2-fold expansion over unstimulated cells and a minimum CFSE-low frequency of 0.002% (template counts) or 0.001% (read counts) were required for clones to be classified as alloreactive. Mappable clones were those detected in sequenced pre-transplant spleen, lymph node, or MLR CFSE-low populations of the donor or recipient. The cumulative frequency of alloreactive clones was calculated as a percentage of all sequences, weighted by copy number. TCRdb stores this immuneACCESS table with in-frame sequences only. Part of the clones is absent; in the studies checked, under half of the shortfall reflects unresolved V genes, and no reason is known for the rest. Clone size and V and J calls were adopted from that table, with D and trimming inferred from the DNA. Present in this sample are tens of thousands of clones, 92% of which were seen just once. Of the sample, about 0.29% is held by the ten largest clones.

This sample is part of a study of graft-versus-host responses after intestinal transplantation (dated by TCRdb to about 2021). Turning to the overall study: The transplants that recipients got were multivisceral, liver-intestinal, or isolated intestinal. Rather than going through the commercial service, samples from a few later patients were sequenced in-house on an Illumina MiSeq and processed with MiXCR. Alloreactive clones were identified by sequencing pre-transplant mixed lymphocyte reaction products and comparing them with unstimulated pre-transplant donor and recipient T cells. The cohort enrolled 24 intestinal transplant recipients, one of whom was a retransplant, and a few patients without pretransplant specimens were excluded. Every recipient was given anti-thymocyte globulin induction, then maintenance tacrolimus and steroids for around three years. Donor T cell macrochimerism was defined as a peak of at least 4% donor T cells among recipient peripheral blood mononuclear cells. Graft-versus-host and host-versus-graft alloreactive T cell clones were tracked in the graft, circulation and bone marrow after intestinal transplantation using bulk TCR-beta CDR3 sequencing. Summary of the overall study and its limitations: GvH clones were detected in recipient bone marrow, and some appeared earlier in ileal mucosa or blood, consistent with an intestinal mucosal origin. The conclusions were limited by the relatively low number and heterogeneity of the intestinal transplant patients. In the allografts of patients with donor T cell macrochimerism, GvH to HvG T cell clonal ratios were high. Early after transplant, declines in HvG clones were associated with peak levels of circulating GvH clones.

For CDR1 and CDR2, the germline V gene (reference sequence) lists SEHNR and FQNEAQ. The cysteine opens and the phenylalanine closes a CDR3 of 14 amino acids. Only the CDR3 DNA is retained, 42 bases long and in frame from the first base. V loses 4 bases of germline sequence and J loses 3 bases, and the interval between the two ends is 12 bases. Reading the label with the study, this specimen's time point is: cells obtained before transplantation from donor or recipient. CD3+CD4+ and CD3+CD8+ populations were FACS-sorted from unstimulated pre-transplant donor and recipient cells taken from spleen or lymph nodes.

The material sequenced was unstimulated CD4+ T cells sorted from spleen or lymph node cells, taken before intestinal transplant. The rearrangement joined TRBV7-9 to TRBJ1-1; the D gene is perhaps TRBD1, from 5 matching bases. The source of this sequence is a human donor who received an intestinal transplant. The nucleotide sequence reads as follows: TGTGCCAGCAGCTCAGGACCGGGGCACACTGAAGCTTTCTTT. Its protein reads: CASSSGPGHTEAFF.